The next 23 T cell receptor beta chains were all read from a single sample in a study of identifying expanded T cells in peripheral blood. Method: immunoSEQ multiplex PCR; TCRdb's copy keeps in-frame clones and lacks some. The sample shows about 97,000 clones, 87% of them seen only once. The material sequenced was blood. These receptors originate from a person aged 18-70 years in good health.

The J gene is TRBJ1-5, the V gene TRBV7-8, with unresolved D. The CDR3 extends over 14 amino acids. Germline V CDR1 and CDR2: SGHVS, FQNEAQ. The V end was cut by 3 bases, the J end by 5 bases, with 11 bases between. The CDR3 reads CASSFSTADQPQHF. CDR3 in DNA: TGTGCCAGCAGCTTCTCCACAGCGGATCAGCCCCAGCATTTT.

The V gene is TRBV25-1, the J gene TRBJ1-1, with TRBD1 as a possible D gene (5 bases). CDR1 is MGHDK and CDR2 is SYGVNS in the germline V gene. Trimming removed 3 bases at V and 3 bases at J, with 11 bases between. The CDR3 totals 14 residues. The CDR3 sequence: CASSDAGRYTEAFF. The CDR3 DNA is TGTGCCAGCAGTGATGCAGGGAGGTACACTGAAGCTTTCTTT. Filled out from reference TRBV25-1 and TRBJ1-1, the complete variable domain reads EADIYQTPRYLVIGTGKKITLECSQTMGHDKMYWYQQDPGMELHLIHYSYGVNSTEKGDLSSESTVSRIRTEHFPLTLESARPSHTSQYLCASSDAGRYTEAFFGQGTRLTVV.

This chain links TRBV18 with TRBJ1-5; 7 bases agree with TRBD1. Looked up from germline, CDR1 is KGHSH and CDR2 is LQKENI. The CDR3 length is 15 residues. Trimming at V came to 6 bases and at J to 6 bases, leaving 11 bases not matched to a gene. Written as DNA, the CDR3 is TGTGCCAGCTCCAGGACAGGATCCATAGGTCAGCCCCAGCATTTT. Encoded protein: CASSRTGSIGQPQHF.

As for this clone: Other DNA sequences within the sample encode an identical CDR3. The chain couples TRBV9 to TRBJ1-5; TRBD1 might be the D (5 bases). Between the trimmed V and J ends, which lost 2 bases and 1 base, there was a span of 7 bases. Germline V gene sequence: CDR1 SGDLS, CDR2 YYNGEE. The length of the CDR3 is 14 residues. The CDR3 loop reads CASSVGGSNQPQHF. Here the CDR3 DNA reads TGTGCCAGCAGCGTCGGGGGGAGCAATCAGCCCCAGCATTTT. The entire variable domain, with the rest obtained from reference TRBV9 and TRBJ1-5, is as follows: DSGVTQTPKHLITATGQRVTLRCSPRSGDLSVYWYQQSLDQGLQFLIQYYNGEERAKGNILERFSAQQFPDLHSELNLSSLELGDSALYFCASSVGGSNQPQHFGDGTRLSIL.

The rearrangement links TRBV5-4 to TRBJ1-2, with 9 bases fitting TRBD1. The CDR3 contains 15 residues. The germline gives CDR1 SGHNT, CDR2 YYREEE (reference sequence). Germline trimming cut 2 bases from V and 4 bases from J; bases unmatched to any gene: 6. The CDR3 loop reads CASSLQGADLYGYTF. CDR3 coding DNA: TGTGCCAGCAGCTTACAGGGGGCAGATCTCTATGGCTACACCTTC.

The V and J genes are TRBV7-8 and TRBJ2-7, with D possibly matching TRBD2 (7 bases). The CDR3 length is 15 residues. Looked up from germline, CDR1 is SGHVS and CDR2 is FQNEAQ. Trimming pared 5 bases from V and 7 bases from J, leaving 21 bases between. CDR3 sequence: CASSQGRGSGWEQYF. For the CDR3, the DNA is TGTGCCAGCAGCCAGGGGCGGGGGTCCGGTTGGGAGCAGTACTTC.

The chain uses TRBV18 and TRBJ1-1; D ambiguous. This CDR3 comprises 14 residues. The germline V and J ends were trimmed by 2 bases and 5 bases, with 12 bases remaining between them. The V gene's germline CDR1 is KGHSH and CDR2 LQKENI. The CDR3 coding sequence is TGTGCCAGCTCACCAACTCCCAGCGGGACTGAAGCTTTCTTT. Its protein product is CASSPTPSGTEAFF.

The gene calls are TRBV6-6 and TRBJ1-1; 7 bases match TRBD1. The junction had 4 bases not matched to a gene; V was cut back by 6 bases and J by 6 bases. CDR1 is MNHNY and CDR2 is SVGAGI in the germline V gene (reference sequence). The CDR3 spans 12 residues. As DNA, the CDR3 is TGTGCCAGCAGCCAGGGGGTAGCTGAAGCTTTCTTT. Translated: CASSQGVAEAFF.

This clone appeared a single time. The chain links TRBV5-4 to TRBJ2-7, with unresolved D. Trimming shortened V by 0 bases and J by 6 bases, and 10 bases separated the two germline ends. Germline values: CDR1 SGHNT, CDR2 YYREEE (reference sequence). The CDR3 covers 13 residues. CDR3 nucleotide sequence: TGTGCCAGCAGCTTGGAGGGTATTCCCGAGCAGTACTTC. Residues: CASSLEGIPEQYF.

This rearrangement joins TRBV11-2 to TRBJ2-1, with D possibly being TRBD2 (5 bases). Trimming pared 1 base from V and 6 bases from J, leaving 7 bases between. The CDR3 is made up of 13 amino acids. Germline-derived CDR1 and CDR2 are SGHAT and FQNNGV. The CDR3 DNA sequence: TGTGCCAGCAGCTTAGGGACTCTCAATGAGCAGTTCTTC. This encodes CASSLGTLNEQFF. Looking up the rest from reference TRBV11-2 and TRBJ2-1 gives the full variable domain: EAGVAQSPRYKIIEKRQSVAFWCNPISGHATLYWYQQILGQGPKLLIQFQNNGVVDDSQLPKDRFSAERLKGVDSTLKIQPAKLEDSAVYLCASSLGTLNEQFFGPGTRLTVL.

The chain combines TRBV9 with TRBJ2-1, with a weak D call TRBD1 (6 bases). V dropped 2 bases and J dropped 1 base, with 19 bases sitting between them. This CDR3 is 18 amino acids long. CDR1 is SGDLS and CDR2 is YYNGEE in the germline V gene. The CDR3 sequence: CASSVDPHTGLSYNEQFF. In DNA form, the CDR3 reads TGTGCCAGCAGCGTGGACCCCCACACAGGGCTGTCCTACAATGAGCAGTTCTTC.

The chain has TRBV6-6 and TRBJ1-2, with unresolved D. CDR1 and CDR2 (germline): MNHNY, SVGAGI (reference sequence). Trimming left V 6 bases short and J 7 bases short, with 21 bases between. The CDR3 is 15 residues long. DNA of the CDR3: TGTGCCAGCAGAACCGAGACGGACGGACCCCTTGGCTACACCTTC. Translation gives CASRTETDGPLGYTF.

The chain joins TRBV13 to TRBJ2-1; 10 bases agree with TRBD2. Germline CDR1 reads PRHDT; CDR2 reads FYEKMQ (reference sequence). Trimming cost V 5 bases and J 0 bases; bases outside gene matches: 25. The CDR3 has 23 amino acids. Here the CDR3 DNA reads TGTGCCAGCAGCCCCACCCTGGGCGGGACTAGCGCGGAATACTTAAACTCCTACAATGAGCAGTTCTTC. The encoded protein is CASSPTLGGTSAEYLNSYNEQFF.

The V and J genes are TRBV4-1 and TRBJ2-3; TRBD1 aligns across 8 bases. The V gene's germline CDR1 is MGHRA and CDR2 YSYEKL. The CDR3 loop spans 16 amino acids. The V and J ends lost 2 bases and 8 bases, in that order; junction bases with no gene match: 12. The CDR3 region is CASSQPWTGSFPTQYF. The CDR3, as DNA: TGCGCCAGCAGCCAACCATGGACAGGGAGTTTCCCTACGCAGTATTTT.

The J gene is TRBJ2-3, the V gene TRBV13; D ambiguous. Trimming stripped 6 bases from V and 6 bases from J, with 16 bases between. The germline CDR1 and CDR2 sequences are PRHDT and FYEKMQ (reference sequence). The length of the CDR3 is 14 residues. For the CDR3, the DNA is TGTGCCAGCAGTACTACCGATAAGTGGGATACGCAGTATTTT. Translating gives CASSTTDKWDTQYF.

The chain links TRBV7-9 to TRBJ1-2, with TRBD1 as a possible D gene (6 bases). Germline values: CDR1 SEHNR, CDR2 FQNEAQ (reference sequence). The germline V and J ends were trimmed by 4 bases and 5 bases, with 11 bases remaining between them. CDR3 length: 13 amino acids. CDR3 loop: CASSSPGVYGYTF. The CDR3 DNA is TGTGCCAGCAGCTCCCCAGGGGTTTATGGCTACACCTTC.

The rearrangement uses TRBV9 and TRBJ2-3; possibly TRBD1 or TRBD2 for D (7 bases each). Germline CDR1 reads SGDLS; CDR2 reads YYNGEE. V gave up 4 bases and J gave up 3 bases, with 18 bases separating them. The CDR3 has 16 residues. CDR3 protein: CASSPGGGRRTDTQYF. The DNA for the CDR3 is TGTGCCAGCAGCCCAGGGGGGGGGCGAAGGACAGATACGCAGTATTTT.

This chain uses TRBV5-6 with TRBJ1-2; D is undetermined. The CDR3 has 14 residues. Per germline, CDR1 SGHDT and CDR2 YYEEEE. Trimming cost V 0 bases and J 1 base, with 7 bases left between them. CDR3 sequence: CASSLGSNNYGYTF. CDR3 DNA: TGTGCCAGCAGCTTGGGCTCCAATAACTATGGCTACACCTTC.

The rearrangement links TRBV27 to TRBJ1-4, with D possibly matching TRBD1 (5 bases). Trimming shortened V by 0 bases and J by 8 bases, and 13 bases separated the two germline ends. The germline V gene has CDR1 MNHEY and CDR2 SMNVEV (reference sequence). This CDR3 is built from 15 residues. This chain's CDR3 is CASSLSSRPGEKLFF. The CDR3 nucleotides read TGTGCCAGCAGTTTATCCAGTAGGCCAGGGGAAAAACTGTTTTTT. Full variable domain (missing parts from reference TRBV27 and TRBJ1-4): EAQVTQNPRYLITVTGKKLTVTCSQNMNHEYMSWYRQDPGLGLRQIYYSMNVEVTDKGDVPEGYKVSRKEKRNFPLILESPSPNQTSLYFCASSLSSRPGEKLFFGSGTQLSVL.

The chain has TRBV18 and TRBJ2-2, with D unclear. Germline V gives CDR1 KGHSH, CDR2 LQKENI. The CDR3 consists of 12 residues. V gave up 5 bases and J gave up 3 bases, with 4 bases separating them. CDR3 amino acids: CASSSDTGELFF. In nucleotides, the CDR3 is TGTGCCAGCTCATCAGACACCGGGGAGCTGTTTTTT.

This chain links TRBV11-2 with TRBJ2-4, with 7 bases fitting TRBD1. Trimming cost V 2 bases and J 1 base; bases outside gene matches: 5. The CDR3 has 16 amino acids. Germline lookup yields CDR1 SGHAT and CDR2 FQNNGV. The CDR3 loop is CASSLIRGLAKNIQYF. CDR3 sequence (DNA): TGTGCCAGCAGCTTAATTAGGGGGCTGGCCAAAAACATTCAGTACTTC.

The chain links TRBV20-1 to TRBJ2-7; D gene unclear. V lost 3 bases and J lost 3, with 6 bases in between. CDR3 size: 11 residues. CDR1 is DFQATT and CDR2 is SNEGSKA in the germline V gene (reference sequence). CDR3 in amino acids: CSASIIYEQYF. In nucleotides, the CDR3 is TGCAGTGCTAGTATTATCTACGAGCAGTACTTC.

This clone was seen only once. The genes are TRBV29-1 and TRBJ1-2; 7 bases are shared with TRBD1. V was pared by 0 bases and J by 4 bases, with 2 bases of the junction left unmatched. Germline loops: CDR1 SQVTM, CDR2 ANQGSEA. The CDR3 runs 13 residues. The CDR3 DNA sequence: TGCAGCGTTGAAGAAGGGACAGCCTATGGCTACACCTTC. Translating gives CSVEEGTAYGYTF.